One and the same sample provided the 24 T cell receptor beta chains below, sequenced in a study of blood T cells in healthy people across ages. Primed by a sample-barcoded 5' primer and a J-beta primer mix, a second PCR proceeded for roughly 7 to 11 cycles. TCRdb called the 5' RACE reads again in MiXCR, with one record for every CDR3 protein. The data contain about 970,000 distinct CDR3 sequences, roughly half of them singletons. The source material was blood. These TCRs come from a woman between 55 and 75 years old in good health.

Concerning this clonotype itself: At one boundary the junction diverges from the germline segment, which might be a read error. The V call is TRBV27, the J call TRBJ2-3, with D possibly TRBD2 on 7 matching bases. Germline CDR1 and CDR2: MNHEY and SMNVEV (reference sequence). The CDR3 covers 15 residues. The CDR3 protein is CASSFRPGGTDAQYF. Written as DNA, the CDR3 is TGTGCCAGCAGTTTCCGGCCGGGGGGCACAGATGCGCAGTATTTT.

The chain combines TRBV30 with TRBJ1-2, with unresolved D. V was pared by 5 bases and J by 4 bases, with 14 bases between. From germline, CDR1 is GTSNPN and CDR2 SVGIG (reference sequence). The CDR3 covers 13 residues. The chain's CDR3 is CAWGLGDGYGYTF. CDR3 nucleotides: TGTGCCTGGGGGCTGGGCGACGGCTATGGCTACACCTTC.

This chain links TRBV7-2 with TRBJ2-4; no clear D. The last part of the DNA fits TRBJ2-7 better; the J call may be wrong. The CDR3 is 14 residues long. The germline V gene encodes CDR1 SGHTA and CDR2 FQGNSA. The CDR3 bases are TGTGCCAGCAGCTTGGATCAGACAAGATACGAGCAGTACTTC. As protein: CASSLDQTRYEQYF.

The chain combines TRBV19 with TRBJ1-5; D is ambiguous. The V end lost 3 bases, the J end lost 0 bases, and 6 bases lay between the germline ends. Germline values: CDR1 LNHDA, CDR2 SQIVND (reference sequence). The CDR3 spans 14 residues. In DNA form, the CDR3 reads TGTGCCAGTAGTATGCGCGGTAGCAATCAGCCCCAGCATTTT. As protein: CASSMRGSNQPQHF.

The rearrangement links TRBV7-3 to TRBJ2-1, with TRBD2 identical over 7 bases. The V segment lost 1 base and the J segment 7 bases; nucleotides outside the gene matches: 13. The CDR3 contains 17 residues. Germline V lookup: CDR1 SGHTA, CDR2 FQGTGA. In DNA form, the CDR3 reads TGTGCCAGCAGCTTAATGGCTAGCGGCTATGGACGAAATGAGCAGTTCTTC. Protein sequence: CASSLMASGYGRNEQFF.

The chain joins TRBV15 to TRBJ2-3, with 9 bases matching TRBD2. With 0 bases clipped from V and 2 bases from J, the junction kept 6 bases outside the gene matches. Germline CDR1 LNHNV, CDR2 YYDKDF (reference sequence). CDR3 length: 17 amino acids. In nucleotides, the CDR3 is TGTGCCACCAGCAGAGACATCGGGACTAGCTACACAGATACGCAGTATTTT. It yields the protein CATSRDIGTSYTDTQYF.

This clonotype occurred a few times. The chain uses TRBV18 and TRBJ2-6, with 16 nucleotides matching TRBD2. This CDR3 is 20 amino acids long. Germline values: CDR1 KGHSH, CDR2 LQKENI. The trim removed 3 bases at V and 4 bases at J, leaving 9 bases unmatched. The CDR3 protein is CASSPYGTSGRAYGANVLTF. The CDR3 DNA reads TGTGCCAGCTCACCCTACGGGACTAGCGGGAGGGCCTACGGGGCCAACGTCCTGACTTTC.

The count of this clonotype is one. The V and J genes are TRBV7-9 and TRBJ1-2; tentative D call: TRBD1 (6 bases). The V gene's germline CDR1 is SEHNR and CDR2 FQNEAQ (reference sequence). V lost 5 bases and J 3 bases, leaving 16 bases between the germline ends. The CDR3 totals 15 residues. This CDR3 reads CASSPNHGQHYGYTF. The CDR3 bases are TGTGCCAGCAGCCCAAATCATGGACAGCACTATGGCTACACCTTC.

The rearrangement links TRBV29-1 to TRBJ2-3; 10 bases match TRBD1. CDR1 is SQVTM and CDR2 is ANQGSEA in the germline V gene. The CDR3 sequence is 14 residues long. With V trimmed by 5 bases and J by 4 bases, 6 bases remained unmatched. DNA of the CDR3: TGCAGCGTTCGGGACAGGGGCCCGTCAGATACGCAGTATTTT. As protein: CSVRDRGPSDTQYF.

The V call is TRBV4-1, the J call TRBJ2-1; perhaps TRBD2 as D (6 bases). Germline-derived CDR1 and CDR2 are MGHRA and YSYEKL. V dropped 4 bases and J dropped 6 bases, with 13 bases sitting between them. CDR3 length: 14 residues. CDR3 DNA: TGCGCCAGCAGCCCACGCGGGGTCCTCAATGAGCAGTTCTTC. This translates into CASSPRGVLNEQFF.

The chain couples TRBV28 to TRBJ2-5; possibly TRBD2 for D (5 bases). Germline V gene data show CDR1 as MDHEN and CDR2 as SYDVKM. CDR3 size: 15 residues. V was clipped by 6 bases and J by 2 bases, with 16 bases between them. The chain's CDR3 is CASSPHGERQETQYF. In DNA form, the CDR3 reads TGTGCCAGCAGCCCCCACGGGGAGAGACAAGAGACCCAGTACTTC.

J is TRBJ1-1 and V is TRBV3-1; D unclear. The V gene's germline CDR1 is LGHDT and CDR2 YNNKEL (reference sequence). V lost 1 base and J lost 4, with 7 bases in between. The CDR3 is 13 residues long. CDR3 sequence reads: CASSQVRGTEAFF. Here the CDR3 DNA reads TGTGCCAGCAGCCAAGTACGCGGCACTGAAGCTTTCTTT.

V gene TRBV6-2 or TRBV6-3 combines with J gene TRBJ2-3; 8 nucleotides line up with TRBD2. The CDR3 loop spans 18 amino acids. Germline V gene data show CDR1 as MNHEY and CDR2 as SVGEGT. V shed 5 bases, J shed 2 bases, and the junction held 15 bases outside the gene matches. CDR3 bases: TGTGCCAGCAGTCTAATCCCGACTAGCGCCTTAATCACAGATACGCAGTATTTT. It yields the protein CASSLIPTSALITDTQYF.

The chain uses TRBV29-1 and TRBJ2-3; D is uncertain. The CDR3 spans 11 residues. The V gene's germline CDR1 is SQVTM and CDR2 ANQGSEA. Between the trimmed V and J ends, which lost 4 bases and 5 bases, there was a span of 7 bases. CDR3 nucleotide sequence: TGCAGCGTTGTGCGTTTAGATACGCAGTATTTT. Translation: CSVVRLDTQYF.

The V and J genes are TRBV10-3 and TRBJ2-7; D is possibly TRBD1 (5 bases). Trimming took off 8 bases at V and 2 bases at J, with 10 bases between the two ends. The V gene's germline CDR1 is ENHRY and CDR2 SYGVKD. CDR3 length: 12 residues. CDR3 nucleotide sequence: TGTGCCATCGGACACAACCCCTACGAGCAGTACTTC. This encodes CAIGHNPYEQYF.

For this clonotype: A much larger clone lies a single base off, so this may be a read error. The rearrangement links TRBV29-1 to TRBJ2-1; 7 nucleotides agree with TRBD2. This CDR3 has 13 residues. In germline, CDR1 is SQVTM, CDR2 ANQGSEA. The CDR3 here is CSVERTRYSEQFF. As DNA, the CDR3 is TGCAGCGTTGAGAGGACTAGGTACAGTGAGCAGTTCTTC.

The V gene is TRBV20-1, the J gene TRBJ2-1; D possibly corresponds to TRBD2 (5 bases). There are 14 residues in the CDR3. The germline V gene has CDR1 DFQATT and CDR2 SNEGSKA (reference sequence). V lost 4 bases and J lost 4, with 14 bases in between. The CDR3 protein is CSAKDFLPYNEQFF. The CDR3 DNA sequence: TGCAGTGCTAAGGACTTTCTCCCATACAATGAGCAGTTCTTC.

The chain recombines TRBV2 with TRBJ2-7, with D possibly matching TRBD2 (7 bases). This CDR3 has 17 amino acids. The germline V gene encodes CDR1 SNHLY and CDR2 FYNNEI. Trimming cost V 4 bases and J 5 bases, with 24 bases left between them. CDR3 coding DNA: TGTGCCAGCAGTGTTCCGGACAGCGGGGCCTTCAAGAACGAGCAGTACTTC. Encoded protein: CASSVPDSGAFKNEQYF.

The rearrangement links TRBV6-5 to TRBJ1-2; 7 bases are a match to TRBD1. After removal of 6 bases from V and 3 bases from J, the junction contained 7 bases not matched to a gene. The V gene's germline CDR1 is MNHEY and CDR2 SVGAGI. The CDR3 is made up of 14 amino acids. The CDR3 nucleotides read TGTGCCAGCAGATCAGGGGGAAGGGACTATGGCTACACCTTC. Its translation is CASRSGGRDYGYTF.

The chain combines TRBV6-2 or TRBV6-3 with TRBJ2-7, with D perhaps TRBD1 (6 bases). Germline-derived CDR1 and CDR2 are MNHEY and SVGEGT. CDR3 size: 14 residues. Trimming removed 4 bases at V and 3 bases at J, with 13 bases between. Here the CDR3 reads CASSFTTGYYEQYF. The CDR3 region has the DNA TGTGCCAGCAGTTTTACAACAGGGTACTACGAGCAGTACTTC.

The V and J genes are TRBV20-1 and TRBJ2-2; TRBD2 matches 8 bases. V was clipped by 3 bases and J by 4 bases; unmatched bases: 7. This CDR3 has 15 amino acids. From germline, CDR1 is DFQATT and CDR2 SNEGSKA (reference sequence). CDR3 bases: TGCAGTGCTAGTAGCGGGGAGTTCGGCACCGGGGAGCTGTTTTTT. Amino acids: CSASSGEFGTGELFF.

The rearrangement links TRBV6-6 to TRBJ2-7, with 12 nucleotides matching TRBD2. V shed 6 bases, J shed 5 bases, and the junction held 2 bases outside the gene matches. The CDR3 runs to 13 residues. Germline CDR1 and CDR2: MNHNY and SVGAGI (reference sequence). CDR3 in DNA: TGTGCCAGCAGGGCTAGCGGGAGGGACGAGCAGTACTTC. Its protein product is CASRASGRDEQYF.

The V call is TRBV28, the J call TRBJ1-5; 8 nucleotides align to TRBD1. CDR1 and CDR2 from the germline V gene are MDHEN and SYDVKM. The CDR3 spans 15 residues. V trimming: 6 bases; J trimming: 7 bases; junction bases outside the gene matches: 11. CDR3 protein: CASRGRTGYNQPQHF. The DNA for the CDR3 is TGTGCCAGCAGGGGCCGGACAGGGTATAACCAGCCCCAGCATTTT.

The rearrangement links TRBV6-5 to TRBJ2-3; no definite D call. Germline CDR1 MNHEY, CDR2 SVGAGI. V dropped 6 bases and J dropped 0 bases, with 16 bases sitting between them. CDR3 length: 16 amino acids. DNA for the CDR3: TGTGCCAGCAGCTCCCGGACGTCCATTAGCACAGATACGCAGTATTTT. Amino acids: CASSSRTSISTDTQYF.